These 7 T cell receptor beta chains share one sample of origin, sequenced in a study of Ad26.COV2.S vaccination and SARS-CoV-2 variants. Using immunoSEQ multiplex PCR, the repertoire was profiled, and TCRdb retains in-frame clones only, with some absent. This sample has 350,000 to 500,000 clones, with about 90% found just once. Documented treatment: some 20 received Ad26.COV2.S at low or high dose, single or two shots; roughly five received placebo; per-sample allocation not given. At day 63 after the first vaccine or placebo injection, samples were drawn. The sample in question was peripheral blood, obtained in a trial of Ad26.COV2.S vaccine versus placebo. These receptors were collected from a person between 18 and 65 years old who received the Ad26.COV2.S COVID-19 vaccine or a placebo.

This chain connects TRBV7-8 to TRBJ2-7; 10 bases line up with TRBD2. The germline CDR1 and CDR2 sequences are SGHVS and FQNEAQ. CDR3 length: 19 amino acids. Trimming cost V 2 bases and J 0 bases; bases outside gene matches: 13. The CDR3 coding sequence is TGTGCCAGCAGCTTAAGGGTAGCGGGAGGAGGATCGGCCTCCTACGAGCAGTACTTC. Translated, it gives CASSLRVAGGGSASYEQYF.

This clone was observed a handful of times. This chain joins TRBV6-2 or TRBV6-3 and TRBJ2-1; D is possibly TRBD2 (5 bases). V shed 0 bases and J shed 9 bases, with 6 bases lying between them. The germline V gene encodes CDR1 MNHEY and CDR2 SVGEGT. The CDR3 spans 12 residues. CDR3 sequence: CASSYSEAEQFF. In DNA form, the CDR3 reads TGTGCCAGCAGTTACTCGGAGGCTGAGCAGTTCTTC.

This clone was detected once. The chain carries TRBV4-3 and TRBJ2-3; no clear D gene. CDR3 length equals 16 residues. Germline V gives CDR1 LGHNA, CDR2 YSLEER. V was pared by 0 bases and J by 0 bases, with 10 bases between. The CDR3 reads CASSQDTALSTDTQYF. In DNA form, the CDR3 reads TGCGCCAGCAGCCAAGATACAGCGTTGAGCACAGATACGCAGTATTTT.

This chain connects TRBV30 to TRBJ2-5; 8 positions agree with TRBD2. CDR3 length equals 12 residues. CDR1 and CDR2 (germline): GTSNPN, SVGIG (reference sequence). V lost 8 bases, J lost 5 bases, and 7 bases stayed unmatched. The CDR3: CALGGDWETQYF. CDR3 in DNA: TGTGCCCTCGGGGGGGACTGGGAGACCCAGTACTTC.

This sequence joins TRBV10-3 and TRBJ1-1, with a tentative D call TRBD1 (5 bases). The V gene's germline CDR1 is ENHRY and CDR2 SYGVKD. The CDR3 has 15 residues. V was shortened by 3 bases and J by 1 base, with 12 bases between the two germline ends. In DNA, the CDR3 is TGTGCCATCAGTGACAAGGGGCGACCGAACACTGAAGCTTTCTTT. It translates to CAISDKGRPNTEAFF.

The gene calls are TRBV4-2 and TRBJ2-3, with D perhaps being TRBD1 or TRBD2 (6 bases each). The CDR3 sequence is 15 residues long. Germline V CDR1 and CDR2: LGHNA, YNFKEQ. Trimming cost V 1 base and J 0 bases, with 8 bases left between them. CDR3 sequence (DNA): TGTGCCAGCAGCCAAGGGGGGGCAAGCACAGATACGCAGTATTTT. Amino acid sequence: CASSQGGASTDTQYF.

The rearrangement uses TRBV11-2 and TRBJ2-7, with D unresolved. The CDR3 runs to 11 residues. Germline CDR1 SGHAT, CDR2 FQNNGV. The V end was cut by 0 bases, the J end by 9 bases, with 6 bases between. CDR3 sequence reads: CASSLDLGQYF. In nucleotides, the CDR3 is TGTGCCAGCAGCTTAGATCTGGGGCAGTACTTC.